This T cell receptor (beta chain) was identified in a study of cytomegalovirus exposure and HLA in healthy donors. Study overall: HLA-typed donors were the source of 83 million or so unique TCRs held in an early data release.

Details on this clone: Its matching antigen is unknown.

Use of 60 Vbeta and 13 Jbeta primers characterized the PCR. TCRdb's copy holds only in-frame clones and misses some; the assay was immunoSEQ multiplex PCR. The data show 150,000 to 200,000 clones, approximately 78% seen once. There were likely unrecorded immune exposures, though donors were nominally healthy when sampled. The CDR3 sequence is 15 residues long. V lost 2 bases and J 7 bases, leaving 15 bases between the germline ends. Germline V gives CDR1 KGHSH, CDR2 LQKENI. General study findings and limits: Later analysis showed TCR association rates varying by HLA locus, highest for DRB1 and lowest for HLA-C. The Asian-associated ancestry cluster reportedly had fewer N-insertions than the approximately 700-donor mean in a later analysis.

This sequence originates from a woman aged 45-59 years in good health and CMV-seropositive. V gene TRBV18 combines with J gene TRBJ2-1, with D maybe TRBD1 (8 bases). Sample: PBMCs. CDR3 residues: CASSPDRGGKNEQFF. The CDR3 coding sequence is TGTGCCAGCTCACCAGACAGGGGAGGGAAAAATGAGCAGTTCTTC.